The TCR beta chain described here comes from a study of T-cell memory formation after mild COVID-19. The wider study: Each donor largely had its own TCR clusters.

This CDR3 comprises 15 residues. Trimming took 6 bases from V and 0 from J; bases not matched to a gene: 2. CDR1 is MNHEY and CDR2 is SVGAGI in the germline V gene. Turning to this clonotype: The antigen remains undetermined.

TCR alpha and TCR beta cDNA libraries with sample barcodes and UMIs came from 5'RACE using constant-segment primers. TCRdb re-called the 5' RACE reads with MiXCR, one entry per CDR3 protein. The sample lists around 340,000 distinct CDR3 sequences, more than 15% seen once, with 20% to 25% in the top ten. Broader study findings: The appearance of some responding clones in pre-infection memory suggested that cross-reactive memory joined.

The sequenced sample was PBMCs or a T cell subset sorted from them (not recorded which). The sequence was collected from a man aged 18 to 35 who had mild COVID-19 (a few samples of this study predate the infection). Cell type and time point are not known. The rearrangement joins TRBV6-5 to TRBJ2-7, with 13 bases matching TRBD2. CDR3 in DNA: TGTGCCAGCAGGCGGACTAGCGGGAGCTCCTACGAGCAGTACTTC. It yields the protein CASRRTSGSSYEQYF.